This record concerns one TCR beta chain sequence. One entry per CDR3 protein results from TCRdb running MiXCR on the 5' RACE reads. Among just under 150,000 distinct CDR3 sequences listed, over 15% were seen once. CDR1 is LNHNV, CDR2 YYDKDF, per germline (reference sequence). This CDR3 has 13 amino acids. The junction had 17 bases not matched to a gene; V was cut back by 8 bases and J by 15 bases. The data derive from a study of T-cell memory formation after mild COVID-19. The TCR sequence derives from an adult woman who had mild COVID-19 (a few samples of this study predate the infection). Cell type and time point are not known. The sequenced material came from PBMCs or a T cell subset sorted from them (not recorded which). V and J are TRBV15 and TRBJ2-3, with 7 bases lining up with TRBD2. The CDR3 nucleotides read TGTGCCACCCGTAGTCTAGCGGAGACGCAGTCATATTTT. It specifies CATRSLAETQSYF.